What follows describes a single T cell receptor beta chain. This clone was seen only a few times. Its antigen is not yet known. The sample holds no much larger clone one base away, and base qualities are not on file. At diagnosis, peripheral blood, uninvolved tumor-adjacent lung and tumor were collected and stored as a combination of fresh-frozen and FFPE material. For TCR repertoire profiling, blood samples were analyzed as peripheral blood mononuclear cells. These data are taken from a study of T cells in localized non-small cell lung cancer (dated by TCRdb to between 2020 and 2021). Background for the entire study: The study analyzed T cell repertoires of hundreds of early-stage NSCLC patients, comparing tumors and uninvolved tumor-adjacent lungs. The cohort was made up of around 220 treatment-naive NSCLC patients whose localized lung tumors had been resected. Of the NSCLC patients, around 130 were male and approximately 97 were female, and the mean age was about 69 years.

Findings and caveats that apply to the study as a whole: Of the top 100 tumor clones, a median of roughly 57 were detected in paired uninvolved adjacent lung; some 28 were also among that lung's top 100. Because multi-region tumor sequencing was not done, intratumor heterogeneity could not be ruled out. The highest T cell clonality was observed in uninvolved tumor-adjacent lung, where clonality exceeded that of tumor, suggesting that antigenic responses were more focused in uninvolved tumor-adjacent lung. Higher T cell density in blood was associated with longer overall survival, whereas higher clonality in adjacent lung was associated with shorter survival. Because the study design was exploratory, TCR variables were selected using unadjusted p-values without false-discovery rate correction.

CDR1 and CDR2 are read off the germline V gene as KGHSH and LQKENI. The germline ends are 14 bases apart after V is trimmed by 3 bases and J by 2 bases. Inclusive of the bounding cysteine and phenylalanine, the CDR3 is 15 residues long. The entry retains the CDR3 DNA only, 45 bases that are in frame from base 1. TCR beta CDR3 regions were sequenced from DNA using the immunoSEQ Assay. Per the source publication's procedure: T cell density was computed as TCR beta template counts normalized to usable DNA estimated by amplifying housekeeping genes. Using the preseqR package, richness was estimated by extrapolating to 120,000 templates for tissue samples and 400,000 templates for PBMC samples. Clonality was calculated as one minus Pielou's evenness. Differential abundance testing on productive amino-acid clonotypes, with a minimum total count of 5 and an alpha of 0.1, was used to identify tissue-enriched TCRs. The Jaccard Index and the Morisita Overlap Index were used to quantify repertoire overlap between compartments. GLIPH clustered TCR beta CDR3s with public tetramer-defined viral CDR3s; viral motifs required at least three viral sequences plus V-gene enrichment. What TCRdb holds here is the immuneACCESS table cut down to in-frame rearrangements. Part of the clones is not present; checked against another copy, under half of the missing clones reflect an unresolved V gene, and the others are unexplained. Clone size and V and J calls were adopted from that table, with D and trimming inferred from the DNA. The sample table shows roughly 30,000 clones, and about 90% are seen once. Roughly 4% of the sample is in the top ten clones.

Specimen: peripheral blood mononuclear cells, collected before any cancer treatment. The chain is assembled from TRBV18 and TRBJ2-7, with TRBD1 tentatively as D gene (6 bases match). This TCR derives from a woman between 40 and 69 years old with stage III lung adenocarcinoma. The DNA sequence is given as TGTGCCAGCTCACCTCGTGGCACAGGGACCTACGAGCAGTACTTC. Translated, it gives CASSPRGTGTYEQYF.